Given below is one TCR beta chain in context. Generated by immunoSEQ multiplex PCR, the TCRdb table keeps only in-frame clones and is missing some. Among tens of thousands of clones listed, approximately 84% were seen once. The data belong to a study of blood T cell repertoires in COVID-19. Overall study: There were acute and convalescent COVID-19 samples, and they came from the United States, Italy and Spain.

The CDR3 is made up of 11 amino acids. Trimming removed 5 bases at V and 4 bases at J, with 3 bases between. Looked up from germline, CDR1 is MNHEY and CDR2 is SMNVEV (reference sequence). The sequencing sample was made of peripheral blood. This clonotype was sampled from a man aged 45-65 years with acute or convalescent COVID-19. The chain recombines TRBV27 with TRBJ2-1, with D unresolved. For the CDR3, the DNA is TGTGCCAGCAGTCTGTACAATGAGCAGTTCTTC. This translates into CASSLYNEQFF.